The rows below give T cell receptor beta chains drawn from one sample of a study of early T cells in non-severe SARS-CoV-2 infection. TCRdb itself ran the 5' RACE reads through MiXCR, one entry per CDR3 protein. The sample has about 84,000 distinct CDR3 sequences; roughly an eighth are singletons. Sequencing was performed on whole blood. All receptors come from an adult who was a healthcare worker with PCR-confirmed SARS-CoV-2 infection or an uninfected control (not recorded which). The CDR3 runs from the conserved cysteine through the conserved F or W. The D gene is left open where the match is weak. Only part of the rows carry a size: once, few, many, or a class if the clone is expanded.

J gene: TRBJ2-5; V gene: TRBV10-3; clone size: few; D gene: -; CDR3 protein: CAGAAGPPGEETQYF; CDR3 DNA: TGTGCCGGCGCGGCGGGACCCCCCGGGGAGGAGACCCAGTACTTC
J gene: TRBJ1-5; V gene: TRBV15; clone size: few; D gene: TRBD1; CDR3 protein: CATSRGQTSQHF; CDR3 DNA: TGTGCCACCAGCAGGGGACAGACCTCCCAGCATTTT
J gene: TRBJ2-7; V gene: TRBV13; clone size: many; D gene: -; CDR3 protein: CASSSRSDSYEQYF; CDR3 DNA: TGTGCCAGCAGCTCCCGGTCCGACTCCTACGAGCAGTACTTC
J gene: TRBJ2-3; V gene: TRBV29-1; clone size: few; D gene: -; CDR3 protein: CSVLTGIGDTQYF; CDR3 DNA: TGCAGCGTCCTCACAGGGATTGGAGATACGCAGTATTTT
J gene: TRBJ1-1; V gene: TRBV7-8; clone size: few; D gene: -; CDR3 protein: CASSLDGGWNTEAFF; CDR3 DNA: TGTGCCAGCAGCTTAGATGGGGGTTGGAACACTGAAGCTTTCTTT
J gene: TRBJ2-7; V gene: TRBV7-9; clone size: many; D gene: -; CDR3 protein: CASSPQAGLLYEQYF; CDR3 DNA: TGTGCCAGCAGCCCCCAGGCAGGGCTGCTCTACGAGCAGTACTTC
J gene: TRBJ1-1; V gene: TRBV12-3/TRBV12-4; clone size: -; D gene: TRBD1; CDR3 protein: CASSLSGGTEAFF; CDR3 DNA: TGTGCCAGCAGTTTGTCAGGGGGCACTGAAGCTTTCTTT
J gene: TRBJ2-7; V gene: TRBV5-4; clone size: few; D gene: -; CDR3 protein: CASSFNTGWNYEQYF; CDR3 DNA: TGTGCCAGCAGCTTTAATACGGGGTGGAATTACGAGCAGTACTTC
J gene: TRBJ2-7; V gene: TRBV5-1; clone size: many; D gene: TRBD2; CDR3 protein: CASSPTGLALVYEQYF; CDR3 DNA: TGCGCCAGCAGCCCAACAGGACTAGCTTTGGTCTACGAGCAGTACTTC
J gene: TRBJ2-2; V gene: TRBV5-1; clone size: many; D gene: -; CDR3 protein: CASSQGSGATGELFF; CDR3 DNA: TGCGCCAGCAGCCAGGGGTCAGGCGCCACCGGGGAGCTGTTTTTT
J gene: TRBJ1-6; V gene: TRBV7-3; clone size: few; D gene: -; CDR3 protein: CASRRKRGGNSPLHF; CDR3 DNA: TGTGCCAGCAGGAGAAAACGGGGGGGAAATTCACCCCTCCACTTT
J gene: TRBJ1-6; V gene: TRBV9; clone size: few; D gene: -; CDR3 protein: CASSVGAGGSPLHF; CDR3 DNA: TGTGCCAGCAGCGTAGGAGCGGGCGGTTCACCCCTCCACTTT
J gene: TRBJ2-1; V gene: TRBV28; clone size: many; D gene: TRBD2; CDR3 protein: CASSSGLAGGTYNEQFF; CDR3 DNA: TGTGCCAGCAGTTCGGGACTAGCGGGAGGAACCTACAATGAGCAGTTCTTC
J gene: TRBJ1-3; V gene: TRBV6-5; clone size: many; D gene: -; CDR3 protein: CASTPSGALGNTIYF; CDR3 DNA: TGTGCCAGCACCCCCTCAGGGGCCCTTGGAAACACCATATATTTT
J gene: TRBJ2-7; V gene: TRBV11-2; clone size: -; D gene: -; CDR3 protein: CASSTLSRLAYEQYF; CDR3 DNA: TGTGCCAGCAGCACTCTCTCGAGGCTAGCCTACGAGCAGTACTTC
J gene: TRBJ2-1; V gene: TRBV5-1; clone size: few; D gene: -; CDR3 protein: CASSRQLGGSSYNEQFF; CDR3 DNA: TGCGCCAGCAGCCGCCAACTAGGCGGCAGCTCCTACAATGAGCAGTTCTTC
J gene: TRBJ2-3; V gene: TRBV3-1; clone size: few; D gene: -; CDR3 protein: CASSQSGDTQYF; CDR3 DNA: TGTGCCAGCAGCCAATCGGGGGATACGCAGTATTTT
J gene: TRBJ1-4; V gene: TRBV5-6; clone size: few; D gene: TRBD1; CDR3 protein: CASSLNSGTGSEKLFF; CDR3 DNA: TGTGCCAGCAGCTTGAATAGCGGGACAGGGTCTGAAAAACTGTTTTTT
J gene: TRBJ2-7; V gene: TRBV10-3; clone size: few; D gene: TRBD1; CDR3 protein: CAISEPTGLSGEQYF; CDR3 DNA: TGTGCCATCAGTGAGCCGACAGGGCTGTCTGGTGAGCAGTACTTC
J gene: TRBJ1-4; V gene: TRBV5-1; clone size: few; D gene: TRBD1; CDR3 protein: CASSLAQSGGSDEKLFF; CDR3 DNA: TGCGCCAGCAGCTTGGCCCAATCAGGGGGCAGCGATGAAAAACTGTTTTTT
J gene: TRBJ2-5; V gene: TRBV4-2; clone size: few; D gene: TRBD2; CDR3 protein: CASSPTQREGRETQYF; CDR3 DNA: TGTGCCAGCAGCCCGACACAGCGGGAGGGCCGAGAGACCCAGTACTTC
J gene: TRBJ2-7; V gene: TRBV12-3/TRBV12-4; clone size: once; D gene: -; CDR3 protein: CASSLVKGSYEQYF; CDR3 DNA: TGTGCCAGCAGTTTGGTGAAGGGGTCCTACGAGCAGTACTTC
J gene: TRBJ2-3; V gene: TRBV7-3; clone size: once; D gene: -; CDR3 protein: CASSTGDTQYF; CDR3 DNA: TGTGCCAGCAGCACCGGGGATACGCAGTATTTT
J gene: TRBJ2-1; V gene: TRBV12-3/TRBV12-4; clone size: few; D gene: TRBD2; CDR3 protein: CASSLRAGGPYNEQFF; CDR3 DNA: TGTGCCAGCAGTTTAAGGGCGGGAGGGCCCTACAATGAGCAGTTCTTC
J gene: TRBJ2-7; V gene: TRBV7-2; clone size: many; D gene: -; CDR3 protein: CASSHRSGIYEQYF; CDR3 DNA: TGTGCCAGCAGCCACAGGAGCGGAATCTACGAGCAGTACTTC
J gene: TRBJ2-1; V gene: TRBV7-6; clone size: few; D gene: TRBD2; CDR3 protein: CASSSSGAGGSYNEQFF; CDR3 DNA: TGTGCCAGCAGCTCCAGTGGTGCGGGAGGGTCCTACAATGAGCAGTTCTTC
J gene: TRBJ1-1; V gene: TRBV27; clone size: many; D gene: -; CDR3 protein: CARLNPTGFGNTEAFF; CDR3 DNA: TGTGCCAGGTTAAACCCAACAGGGTTCGGGAACACTGAAGCTTTCTTT
J gene: TRBJ1-2; V gene: TRBV30; clone size: -; D gene: -; CDR3 protein: CAWSEMLWGYTF; CDR3 DNA: TGTGCCTGGAGTGAAATGCTGTGGGGCTACACCTTC
J gene: TRBJ2-3; V gene: TRBV9; clone size: -; D gene: -; CDR3 protein: CASSVSPANTDTQYF; CDR3 DNA: TGTGCCAGCAGCGTTAGCCCGGCTAACACAGATACGCAGTATTTT
J gene: TRBJ2-3; V gene: TRBV5-1; clone size: -; D gene: -; CDR3 protein: CASTTRLAGIDTQYF; CDR3 DNA: TGCGCCAGCACCACCCGGCTCGCGGGAATAGATACGCAGTATTTT
J gene: TRBJ1-2; V gene: TRBV11-2; clone size: few; D gene: -; CDR3 protein: CAPAAPGCRNYGYTF; CDR3 DNA: TGTGCCCCAGCAGCGCCAGGATGCCGTAACTATGGCTACACCTTC
J gene: TRBJ2-1; V gene: TRBV24-1; clone size: many; D gene: TRBD1; CDR3 protein: CATRAHGDRGNEQFF; CDR3 DNA: TGTGCCACCAGGGCCCACGGGGACAGGGGCAATGAGCAGTTCTTC
J gene: TRBJ1-5; V gene: TRBV28; clone size: -; D gene: -; CDR3 protein: CASSILPQPQHF; CDR3 DNA: TGTGCCAGCAGCATTTTACCTCAGCCCCAGCATTTT
J gene: TRBJ2-3; V gene: TRBV10-3; clone size: -; D gene: -; CDR3 protein: CAINSGQNPTDTQYF; CDR3 DNA: TGTGCCATCAATTCCGGGCAGAACCCCACAGATACGCAGTATTTT
J gene: TRBJ2-1; V gene: TRBV5-1; clone size: many; D gene: -; CDR3 protein: CASSLAGGRNEQFF; CDR3 DNA: TGCGCCAGCAGCTTGGCCGGAGGGAGGAATGAGCAGTTCTTC
J gene: TRBJ2-1; V gene: TRBV11-2; clone size: many; D gene: -; CDR3 protein: CASSRAPPLEGGDEQFF; CDR3 DNA: TGTGCCAGCAGCCGCGCTCCCCCTTTGGAGGGTGGGGATGAGCAGTTCTTC
J gene: TRBJ2-6; V gene: TRBV28; clone size: few; D gene: TRBD1; CDR3 protein: CASSSTGTGANVLTF; CDR3 DNA: TGTGCCAGCAGTTCGACAGGGACTGGGGCCAACGTCCTGACTTTC
J gene: TRBJ1-2; V gene: TRBV18; clone size: many; D gene: TRBD1; CDR3 protein: CASSPGRGIYGYTF; CDR3 DNA: TGTGCCAGCTCACCTGGCAGGGGGATCTATGGCTACACCTTC
J gene: TRBJ1-5; V gene: TRBV27; clone size: many; D gene: -; CDR3 protein: CASRFEGRDNQPQHF; CDR3 DNA: TGTGCCAGCAGATTTGAGGGCAGGGACAATCAGCCCCAGCATTTT
J gene: TRBJ1-5; V gene: TRBV6-2/TRBV6-3; clone size: many; D gene: -; CDR3 protein: CASRTAINQPQHF; CDR3 DNA: TGTGCCAGCAGGACAGCGATCAATCAGCCCCAGCATTTT
J gene: TRBJ1-2; V gene: TRBV27; clone size: many; D gene: -; CDR3 protein: CASSLKGFHGYTF; CDR3 DNA: TGTGCCAGCAGTTTAAAGGGATTCCATGGCTACACCTTC
J gene: TRBJ1-2; V gene: TRBV28; clone size: few; D gene: -; CDR3 protein: CASTGSNGYTF; CDR3 DNA: TGTGCCAGCACCGGATCGAATGGCTACACCTTC
J gene: TRBJ2-7; V gene: TRBV11-2; clone size: many; D gene: -; CDR3 protein: CASSIRDRPYEQYF; CDR3 DNA: TGTGCCAGCAGCATCCGGGACCGACCCTACGAGCAGTACTTC
J gene: TRBJ1-3; V gene: TRBV11-2; clone size: -; D gene: TRBD1; CDR3 protein: CASSYKPGTVSSSGNTIYF; CDR3 DNA: TGTGCCAGCAGCTACAAACCCGGGACAGTCTCGTCCTCTGGAAACACCATATATTTT
J gene: TRBJ2-3; V gene: TRBV6-2/TRBV6-3; clone size: -; D gene: TRBD2; CDR3 protein: CASTSPPGLAGGQDTQYF; CDR3 DNA: TGTGCCAGCACCTCTCCTCCGGGACTAGCGGGGGGGCAGGATACGCAGTATTTT
J gene: TRBJ2-3; V gene: TRBV20-1; clone size: -; D gene: TRBD2; CDR3 protein: CSARDLGLAGGLGTDTQYF; CDR3 DNA: TGCAGTGCTAGAGATCTGGGACTAGCGGGAGGGCTTGGCACAGATACGCAGTATTTT
J gene: TRBJ2-3; V gene: TRBV7-9; clone size: -; D gene: -; CDR3 protein: CASSLGGATDTQYF; CDR3 DNA: TGTGCCAGCAGCTTAGGGGGGGCCACAGATACGCAGTATTTT
J gene: TRBJ2-3; V gene: TRBV19; clone size: -; D gene: TRBD2; CDR3 protein: CASSIGPILAPTHKDTQYF; CDR3 DNA: TGTGCCAGTAGTATAGGCCCTATACTAGCGCCGACACACAAAGATACGCAGTATTTT
J gene: TRBJ2-3; V gene: TRBV12-3/TRBV12-4; clone size: few; D gene: -; CDR3 protein: CASSLTLARLSTDTQYF; CDR3 DNA: TGTGCCAGCAGTCTCACACTAGCACGCCTGAGCACAGATACGCAGTATTTT
J gene: TRBJ1-2; V gene: TRBV28; clone size: few; D gene: -; CDR3 protein: CASSFLDNYGYTF; CDR3 DNA: TGTGCCAGCAGTTTCTTAGACAACTATGGCTACACCTTC
J gene: TRBJ1-2; V gene: TRBV28; clone size: few; D gene: -; CDR3 protein: CASSLGAANNYGYTF; CDR3 DNA: TGTGCCAGCAGTTTGGGGGCAGCTAATAACTATGGCTACACCTTC
J gene: TRBJ1-1; V gene: TRBV6-1; clone size: few; D gene: TRBD1; CDR3 protein: CASSAPGQSINTEAFF; CDR3 DNA: TGTGCCAGCAGTGCTCCGGGACAGAGCATTAACACTGAAGCTTTCTTT
J gene: TRBJ2-1; V gene: TRBV7-9; clone size: -; D gene: TRBD2; CDR3 protein: CASHGTTTYNEQFF; CDR3 DNA: TGTGCCAGCCACGGGACTACCACCTACAATGAGCAGTTCTTC
J gene: TRBJ2-1; V gene: TRBV5-1; clone size: many; D gene: -; CDR3 protein: CASSLSQGRGREQFF; CDR3 DNA: TGCGCCAGCAGCTTGTCCCAGGGGAGGGGAAGGGAGCAGTTCTTC
J gene: TRBJ1-4; V gene: TRBV7-6; clone size: many; D gene: -; CDR3 protein: CASSLARSREKLFF; CDR3 DNA: TGTGCCAGCAGCTTAGCGAGGTCGCGGGAAAAACTGTTTTTT
J gene: TRBJ2-2; V gene: TRBV2; clone size: -; D gene: -; CDR3 protein: CASNPGDTGELFF; CDR3 DNA: TGTGCCAGCAACCCGGGAGACACCGGGGAGCTGTTTTTT
J gene: TRBJ1-4; V gene: TRBV11-2; clone size: few; D gene: -; CDR3 protein: CASSGRDALNEKLFF; CDR3 DNA: TGTGCCAGCAGCGGCCGGGACGCGCTTAATGAAAAACTGTTTTTT
J gene: TRBJ2-7; V gene: TRBV29-1; clone size: -; D gene: -; CDR3 protein: CSVDLTKDEQYF; CDR3 DNA: TGCAGCGTTGATCTAACAAAGGACGAGCAGTACTTC